What follows are 19 T cell receptor beta chains derived from one specimen sequenced in a study of blood T cell repertoires in COVID-19. The data were produced by immunoSEQ multiplex PCR, yet TCRdb's version contains in-frame clones alone and is incomplete. The sample holds a few hundred thousand clones, approximately 90% seen once. Sequenced input: PBMCs or T cells enriched from blood (not recorded which). The receptor source for this set is a woman aged 45-65 years who had recovered from COVID-19.

Written as DNA, the CDR3 is TGTGCCAGCAGCTTAGAAGGGGTTGGGACCTACGAGCAGTACTTC. It encodes CASSLEGVGTYEQYF. This chain uses TRBV7-2 with TRBJ2-7; D is perhaps TRBD1 (5 bases). The CDR3 is 15 amino acids. Germline values: CDR1 SGHTA, CDR2 FQGNSA. Trimming cost V 1 base and J 2 bases, with 12 bases left between them. Complete variable domain (other parts from reference TRBV7-2 and TRBJ2-7): GAGVSQSPSNKVTEKGKDVELRCDPISGHTALYWYRQSLGQGLEFLIYFQGNSAPDKSGLPSDRFSAERTGGSVSTLTIQRTQQEDSAVYLCASSLEGVGTYEQYFGPGTRLTVT.

Of note for this clone: The identical CDR3 is also encoded by other nucleotide sequences in the sample. This sequence joins TRBV20-1 and TRBJ2-7, with D unclear. This CDR3 is built from 11 residues. Germline V CDR1 and CDR2: DFQATT, SNEGSKA (reference sequence). Trimming removed 6 bases at V and 3 bases at J, with 9 bases between. The DNA for the CDR3 is TGCAGTGCCCCACGCGGCTACGAGCAGTACTTC. Residues: CSAPRGYEQYF.

V is TRBV5-4 and J is TRBJ1-5; 9 bases fit TRBD1. The length of the CDR3 is 14 residues. V gave up 4 bases and J gave up 7 bases; unmatched junction bases: 6. Germline CDR1 and CDR2: SGHNT and YYREEE (reference sequence). The CDR3 nucleotides read TGTGCCAGCAGCCAGGGACAGGGAGGGCAGCCCCAGCATTTT. It is translated as CASSQGQGGQPQHF.

J is TRBJ1-1 and V is TRBV5-1; TRBD1 aligns across 7 bases. The CDR3 spans 15 residues. V was clipped by 1 base and J by 4 bases; unmatched bases: 7. Germline-derived CDR1 and CDR2 are SGHRS and YFSETQ. The CDR3 reads CASSLSSGGITEAFF. The CDR3 bases are TGCGCCAGCAGCTTGAGTTCAGGGGGGATCACTGAAGCTTTCTTT.

The chain combines TRBV2 with TRBJ1-1, with 8 bases lining up with TRBD1. The trim removed 4 bases at V and 6 bases at J, leaving 7 bases unmatched. The CDR3 totals 14 residues. The germline V gene has CDR1 SNHLY and CDR2 FYNNEI. The DNA for the CDR3 is TGTGCCAGCAGTGGACAGGGGAGGGGGGCTGAAGCTTTCTTT. Translation gives CASSGQGRGAEAFF.

The chain employs TRBV24-1 and TRBJ2-2; D may be TRBD2 (5 bases). This CDR3 region has 16 residues. In germline, CDR1 is KGHDR, CDR2 SFDVKD. V lost 9 bases and J 1 base, leaving 17 bases between the germline ends. CDR3: CATRGGENVNTGELFF. The CDR3 DNA reads as TGTGCCACCCGGGGTGGCGAAAACGTGAACACCGGGGAGCTGTTTTTT.

V usage is TRBV5-4 and J usage is TRBJ2-2, with TRBD1 matching over 9 bases. Germline V CDR1 and CDR2: SGHNT, YYREEE (reference sequence). J lost 6 bases, V lost 4 bases, and 7 bases had no gene match. The CDR3 covers 15 residues. The CDR3 reads CASSPRQGGAGELFF. In DNA, the CDR3 is TGTGCCAGCAGCCCCCGACAGGGGGGCGCCGGGGAGCTGTTTTTT.

This chain connects TRBV2 to TRBJ1-2; no firm D call. V was pared by 1 base and J by 2 bases, with 11 bases between. The CDR3 totals 15 residues. The germline gives CDR1 SNHLY, CDR2 FYNNEI. The CDR3 coding sequence is TGTGCCAGCAGTGAAGTACCAGGCTCCAACTATGGCTACACCTTC. Its translation is CASSEVPGSNYGYTF.

This clone turned up a few times. The chain is built from TRBV2 and TRBJ2-7; D possibly corresponds to TRBD2 (7 bases). With 8 bases removed from V and 6 bases from J, the gap between germline ends came to 20 bases. Germline assignment: CDR1 SNHLY and CDR2 FYNNEI. CDR3 size: 14 residues. CDR3 DNA sequence: TGTGCCAGCTCACCGGGGGGCCGGGACGGCGAGCAGTACTTC. Translated, it gives CASSPGGRDGEQYF.

The CDR3 here is CSVKNAPPGVAGELFF. CDR3 DNA sequence: TGCAGCGTCAAGAACGCACCGCCGGGGGTTGCCGGGGAGCTGTTTTTT. The chain uses TRBV29-1 and TRBJ2-2; TRBD2 might be the D (6 bases). The V gene lost 6 bases and the J gene lost 6 bases, with 23 bases spanning the gap. Germline lookup yields CDR1 SQVTM and CDR2 ANQGSEA. This CDR3 comprises 16 residues.

This chain connects TRBV7-9 to TRBJ2-6; D unresolved. The V end lost 9 bases, the J end lost 2 bases, and 5 bases lay between the germline ends. The CDR3 loop spans 12 amino acids. The V gene's germline CDR1 is SEHNR and CDR2 FQNEAQ (reference sequence). This chain's CDR3 is CASEPGANVLTF. CDR3 DNA: TGTGCCAGTGAGCCTGGGGCCAACGTCCTGACTTTC.

This sequence joins TRBV14 and TRBJ2-7, with a weak D call TRBD2 (7 bases). Trimming stripped 0 bases from V and 5 bases from J, with 20 bases between. Germline lookup yields CDR1 SGHDN and CDR2 FVKESK. The CDR3 consists of 17 residues. The chain's CDR3 is CASSQDLAGASRNEQYF. CDR3 sequence (DNA): TGTGCCAGCAGCCAAGATCTGGCGGGGGCAAGTCGGAACGAGCAGTACTTC. Together with reference TRBV14 and TRBJ2-7, the CDR3 gives the full variable domain: EAGVTQFPSHSVIEKGQTVTLRCDPISGHDNLYWYRRVMGKEIKFLLHFVKESKQDESGMPNNRFLAERTGGTYSTLKVQPAELEDSGVYFCASSQDLAGASRNEQYFGPGTRLTVT.

The chain employs TRBV5-5 and TRBJ2-1, with 15 positions matching TRBD2. CDR3 size: 17 residues. Germline V gene data show CDR1 as SGHKS and CDR2 as YYEKEE (reference sequence). The J segment lost 7 bases and the V segment lost 4 bases, leaving 9 bases of the junction unmatched. The CDR3 here is CASSGGTSGGRWNEQFF. CDR3 nucleotides: TGTGCCAGCAGCGGAGGGACTAGCGGGGGGAGGTGGAATGAGCAGTTCTTC.

The rearrangement joins TRBV7-9 to TRBJ1-4; D is unresolved. Trimming pared 0 bases from V and 7 bases from J, leaving 9 bases between. The CDR3 runs 14 residues. CDR1 and CDR2 (germline): SEHNR, FQNEAQ (reference sequence). CDR3 sequence reads: CASSLATSPEKLFF. The CDR3 DNA sequence: TGTGCCAGCAGCTTAGCTACGAGCCCTGAAAAACTGTTTTTT.

The genes are TRBV11-2 and TRBJ2-7; TRBD1 is a possible D gene (7 bases). This CDR3 contains 14 residues. Germline V lookup: CDR1 SGHAT, CDR2 FQNNGV. V lost 5 bases and J 3 bases, leaving 14 bases between the germline ends. CDR3 sequence (DNA): TGTGCCAGCAGCCGCGGGACAGTGAACTACGAGCAGTACTTC. This codes for CASSRGTVNYEQYF.

The rearrangement joins TRBV28 to TRBJ1-1, with a weak D call TRBD1 (6 bases). V was clipped by 8 bases and J by 1 base, with 20 bases between them. Germline V lookup: CDR1 MDHEN, CDR2 SYDVKM. The CDR3 extends over 16 amino acids. As DNA, the CDR3 is TGTGCCAGCCGAGATCCGCCGGGACAATGGAACACTGAAGCTTTCTTT. Translating it yields CASRDPPGQWNTEAFF.

J is TRBJ1-2 and V is TRBV28, with no clear D. This CDR3 region has 12 residues. Trimming cost V 3 bases and J 2 bases, with 4 bases left between them. The germline V gene has CDR1 MDHEN and CDR2 SYDVKM. The CDR3 nucleotides read TGTGCCAGCAGTTTGGAGAACTATGGCTACACCTTC. The encoded protein is CASSLENYGYTF.

The chain carries TRBV4-1 and TRBJ2-2; D is perhaps TRBD2 (6 bases). The germline V gene encodes CDR1 MGHRA and CDR2 YSYEKL. Deletions cut 1 base from V and 7 bases from J, with 16 bases between. CDR3 length: 16 residues. The CDR3 spells CASSQVPPLEGGELFF. CDR3 sequence (DNA): TGCGCCAGCAGCCAAGTCCCCCCCCTGGAGGGCGGGGAGCTGTTTTTT.

The V gene is TRBV6-6, the J gene TRBJ1-2, with D perhaps matching TRBD1 (6 bases). V was clipped by 6 bases and J by 8 bases, with 10 bases between them. CDR1 is MNHNY and CDR2 is SVGAGI in the germline V gene (reference sequence). The CDR3 runs to 11 residues. Here the CDR3 DNA reads TGTGCCAGCAGGGACAGTAAGGGCTACACCTTC. It specifies CASRDSKGYTF.